This T cell receptor beta chain originates from a study of blood T cell repertoires in COVID-19. The wider study: The samples span acute and convalescent COVID-19 from the United States, Italy and Spain. T cells, B-cell-depleted T cells, or PBMCs supplied cDNA or gDNA.

Authors' methods: Amplification of reference gene primers was used by the study to estimate nucleated cell counts. Clones were read by immunoSEQ multiplex PCR, and TCRdb kept only the in-frame ones, dropping some. V and J calls and clone size come straight from that table; D and trimming were deduced from the DNA. Seen here are 350,000 to 500,000 clones, about 90% observed once, and the top ten hold roughly 0.76%. Seattle cases were enrolled at active infection and followed longitudinally. CDR3 size: 15 residues. CDR1 MRHNA and CDR2 SNTAGT come from the germline V gene. With 2 bases clipped from V and 7 bases from J, the junction kept 8 bases outside the gene matches.

The TCR originated in a young man with COVID-19, enrolled during active disease. Material for sequencing was peripheral blood. This chain connects TRBV6-4 to TRBJ1-2; 9 positions agree with TRBD1. DNA for the CDR3: TGTGCCAGCAGTGACACAAACCGGGACAGGGTTGGCTACACCTTC. It encodes CASSDTNRDRVGYTF.